These 28 T cell receptor beta chains originate from one sample sequenced in a study of shared clonotypes between healthy human individuals (dated by TCRdb to about 2020). The library came from the immunoSEQ multiplex PCR assay. The clones in this table, taken by TCRdb from immuneACCESS, are in-frame only. Not every clone is retained; where verified, under half of the shortfall comes from an unresolved V gene, and the cause of the rest is unknown. Present in this sample are millions of clones, 93% of which were seen just once. The ten largest clones take up around 1.7% of the sample. For the CD8 naive samples, CD45RO-negative cells were positively selected for CCR7, yielding a CD45RA+CCR7+ population from which TemRA cells were excluded. The sample was naive CD8+ T cells from PBMCs. Reading the label with the study, this specimen's cell subset or site is: CD45RA+CCR7+. The source is a man aged 18 to 29 in good health. Some clones in this sample may be carry-over from other donors' samples.

This rearrangement joins TRBV9 to TRBJ2-3, with D perhaps matching TRBD1 (6 bases). CDR1 is SGDLS, CDR2 YYNGEE, per germline. The ends were cut back, 0 bases at V and 0 bases at J, with 11 bases in the middle. The CDR3 sequence is 16 residues long. CDR3 nucleotide sequence: TGTGCCAGCAGCGTAGCCAGGGGAACTAGCACAGATACGCAGTATTTT. Translating gives CASSVARGTSTDTQYF. The whole variable domain, filled in from reference TRBV9 and TRBJ2-3, reads DSGVTQTPKHLITATGQRVTLRCSPRSGDLSVYWYQQSLDQGLQFLIQYYNGEERAKGNILERFSAQQFPDLHSELNLSSLELGDSALYFCASSVARGTSTDTQYFGPGTRLTVL.

The CDR3 sequence: CASSVQGTDTQYF. The DNA of the CDR3 is TGTGCCAGCAGTGTGCAGGGTACAGATACGCAGTATTTT. The chain uses TRBV27 and TRBJ2-3; possible D gene TRBD1, 5 bases. The V and J ends lost 5 bases and 3 bases respectively, with 9 bases between them. The CDR3 covers 13 residues. Germline lookup yields CDR1 MNHEY and CDR2 SMNVEV (reference sequence).

The rearrangement links TRBV5-6 to TRBJ2-5, with TRBD2 matching 8 bases. This CDR3 has 16 amino acids. The germline gives CDR1 SGHDT, CDR2 YYEEEE. With 2 bases clipped from V and 7 bases from J, the junction kept 13 bases outside the gene matches. The CDR3 spells CASSFQTAGGRGTQYF. The CDR3 DNA reads TGTGCCAGCAGCTTTCAGACGGCGGGAGGAAGGGGGACCCAGTACTTC.

The chain combines TRBV5-1 with TRBJ2-1; 7 nucleotides align to TRBD2. V lost 3 bases to trimming and J lost 4 bases; unmatched junction nucleotides: 4. The germline CDR1 and CDR2 sequences are SGHRS and YFSETQ. This CDR3 has 14 amino acids. The CDR3 sequence is CASSWGGEYNEQFF. CDR3 bases: TGCGCCAGCAGCTGGGGGGGAGAGTACAATGAGCAGTTCTTC.

On this clone: This sample includes further DNA sequences coding for the same CDR3. This sequence joins TRBV18 and TRBJ2-1; 10 bases match TRBD2. Germline loops: CDR1 KGHSH, CDR2 LQKENI. The CDR3 consists of 15 residues. J lost 3 bases, V lost 6 bases, and 5 bases had no gene match. CDR3 protein: CASSPGTSVYNEQFF. CDR3 nucleotides: TGTGCCAGCTCTCCCGGGACTAGCGTCTACAATGAGCAGTTCTTC.

Comments on this clone: This sample also contains other DNA sequences that code for the same CDR3. The DNA of the CDR3 is TGTGCCAGCAGCTTAGATTGGGGAACCTACGAGCAGTACTTC. It encodes CASSLDWGTYEQYF. This chain joins TRBV7-2 and TRBJ2-7; D uncertain. The germline gives CDR1 SGHTA, CDR2 FQGNSA. Trimming took off 1 base at V and 2 bases at J, with 9 bases between the two ends. There are 14 residues in the CDR3.

The chain employs TRBV6-5 and TRBJ1-2; D not resolved. V was cut by 5 bases and J by 8 bases, with 15 bases left in between. This CDR3 region has 13 residues. The germline V gene has CDR1 MNHEY and CDR2 SVGAGI. The CDR3 nucleotides are TGTGCCAGCAGTCCCGCCATCCGATCAGGCTACACCTTC. The encoded protein is CASSPAIRSGYTF.

CDR3 amino acids: CASSHNRGSGANVLTF. The CDR3 nucleotides are TGTGCCAGCAGTCATAACAGGGGCTCTGGGGCCAACGTCCTGACTTTC. The chain employs TRBV28 and TRBJ2-6; 7 bases line up with TRBD1. The CDR3 covers 16 residues. V shed 5 bases and J 0 bases; nucleotides not matched to a gene: 4. Per the germline V gene, CDR1 is MDHEN and CDR2 is SYDVKM.

This clone occurred once. This sequence joins TRBV19 and TRBJ1-3, with no clear D. This CDR3 comprises 16 residues. Germline V gene lookup returns CDR1 LNHDA and CDR2 SQIVND (reference sequence). The V gene lost 7 bases and the J gene lost 1 base, with 17 bases spanning the gap. The CDR3 here is CASMFFWSSSGNTIYF. In nucleotides, the CDR3 is TGTGCCAGTATGTTTTTTTGGTCATCTTCTGGAAACACCATATATTTT.

V is TRBV18 and J is TRBJ2-1, with 7 nucleotides matching TRBD1. CDR1 and CDR2 from the germline V gene are KGHSH and LQKENI. The length of the CDR3 is 16 residues. Germline trimming cut 3 bases from V and 3 bases from J; bases unmatched to any gene: 8. CDR3: CASSPGTVSIYNEQFF. The CDR3 region has the DNA TGTGCCAGCTCACCTGGGACAGTGTCGATCTACAATGAGCAGTTCTTC. The whole variable domain, remainder taken from reference TRBV18 and TRBJ2-1, is NAGVMQNPRHLVRRRGQEARLRCSPMKGHSHVYWYRQLPEEGLKFMVYLQKENIIDESGMPKERFSAEFPKEGPSILRIQQVVRGDSAAYFCASSPGTVSIYNEQFFGPGTRLTVL.

This sequence joins TRBV7-9 and TRBJ1-4; D perhaps matches TRBD1 (6 bases). CDR1 is SEHNR, CDR2 FQNEAQ, per germline (reference sequence). Trimming removed 6 bases from V and 8 bases from J, with 16 bases in between. CDR3 length equals 14 residues. The chain's CDR3 is CASSPTGMGEKLFF. The CDR3 DNA reads as TGTGCCAGCAGTCCTACAGGGATGGGAGAAAAACTGTTTTTT.

This clone appeared a single time. This sequence joins TRBV25-1 and TRBJ2-2; 11 positions match TRBD1. The CDR3 consists of 15 residues. Germline lookup yields CDR1 MGHDK and CDR2 SYGVNS. Unmatched junction bases numbered 6, after V lost 7 bases and J lost 5 bases. This CDR3 is CASTEGDRGTGELFF. CDR3 in DNA: TGTGCCAGCACCGAAGGGGACAGGGGGACCGGGGAGCTGTTTTTT.

This clone showed up just once. V usage is TRBV2 and J usage is TRBJ1-5; 7 bases map to TRBD1. Losses at the gene ends were 3 bases for V and 4 bases for J; bases not matched to a gene: 6. The germline gives CDR1 SNHLY, CDR2 FYNNEI. The CDR3 loop spans 15 amino acids. The chain's CDR3 is CASSERGQFNQPQHF. The DNA for the CDR3 is TGTGCCAGCAGTGAGAGGGGGCAGTTTAATCAGCCCCAGCATTTT.

This clone came up once. The CDR3 bases are TGCGCCAGCAGCCAACAGGCTAGTTCCTACGAGCAGTACTTC. It specifies CASSQQASSYEQYF. This chain joins TRBV4-1 and TRBJ2-7; D gene ambiguous. In germline, CDR1 is MGHRA, CDR2 YSYEKL. V lost 2 bases and J 1 base, leaving 9 bases between the germline ends. This CDR3 spans 14 amino acids.

The V call is TRBV7-9, the J call TRBJ1-5; possibly TRBD1 for D (5 bases). Per germline, CDR1 SEHNR and CDR2 FQNEAQ (reference sequence). The CDR3 totals 13 residues. Trimming took 5 bases from V and 6 from J, leaving 11 bases between them. CDR3 region: CASSLGPGQPQHF. Here the CDR3 DNA reads TGTGCCAGCAGCCTGGGACCTGGTCAGCCCCAGCATTTT.

The rearrangement links TRBV7-9 to TRBJ1-1, with 10 positions matching TRBD1. Trimming at V came to 4 bases and at J to 1 base, leaving 9 bases not matched to a gene. The CDR3 spans 17 residues. Germline CDR1 is SEHNR and CDR2 is FQNEAQ (reference sequence). The CDR3 DNA follows: TGTGCCAGCAGCTCAACTCGGGACAGGGGCGAGAACACTGAAGCTTTCTTT. Encoded protein: CASSSTRDRGENTEAFF.

J is TRBJ2-2 and V is TRBV11-2; D is ambiguous. Trimming stripped 1 base from V and 0 bases from J, with 6 bases between. The CDR3 extends over 15 amino acids. Germline values: CDR1 SGHAT, CDR2 FQNNGV. The chain's CDR3 is CASSLVVANTGELFF. For the CDR3, the DNA is TGTGCCAGCAGCTTAGTCGTGGCGAACACCGGGGAGCTGTTTTTT.

The chain combines TRBV5-8 with TRBJ2-3; D may be TRBD1 (6 bases). Trimming shortened V by 4 bases and J by 0 bases, and 12 bases separated the two germline ends. In germline, CDR1 is SGHTS, CDR2 YDEGEE. CDR3 length equals 15 residues. Here the CDR3 DNA reads TGTGCCAGCAGCGTCGGGACATCTAGCACAGATACGCAGTATTTT. Its protein is CASSVGTSSTDTQYF.

The rearrangement joins TRBV27 to TRBJ2-1, with TRBD2 as a possible D gene (6 bases). The CDR3 extends over 13 amino acids. The V gene lost 5 bases and the J gene lost 7 bases, with 12 bases spanning the gap. Germline CDR1 reads MNHEY; CDR2 reads SMNVEV (reference sequence). DNA of the CDR3: TGTGCCAGCAGTCCCCGGCGGGATAATGAGCAGTTCTTC. Translating gives CASSPRRDNEQFF.

The chain uses TRBV5-1 and TRBJ2-2; 11 bases line up with TRBD2. This CDR3 contains 17 residues. The junction had 8 bases not matched to a gene; V was cut back by 2 bases and J by 5 bases. Germline V gives CDR1 SGHRS, CDR2 YFSETQ. The CDR3 sequence: CASSLKTSGSGTGELFF. The CDR3 bases are TGCGCCAGCAGCTTAAAAACTAGCGGGAGTGGAACCGGGGAGCTGTTTTTT.

The rearrangement joins TRBV6-1 to TRBJ1-2; D is uncertain. The V end lost 8 bases, the J end lost 5 bases, and 21 bases lay between the germline ends. Germline CDR1 is MNHNS and CDR2 is SASEGT. CDR3 length: 15 residues. For the CDR3, the DNA is TGTGCCAGCCGCGGGTATTGGGAGGGATATTATGGCTACACCTTC. Translation: CASRGYWEGYYGYTF.

This chain links TRBV5-1 with TRBJ1-1; D might be TRBD1 (5 bases). The CDR3 extends over 14 amino acids. Germline V gene lookup returns CDR1 SGHRS and CDR2 YFSETQ. With 4 bases removed from V and 5 bases from J, the gap between germline ends came to 15 bases. The DNA of the CDR3 is TGCGCCAGCAGCCAGGGCCTTCGGACGACTGAAGCTTTCTTT. It specifies CASSQGLRTTEAFF.

V usage is TRBV29-1 and J usage is TRBJ2-7; D gene unclear. Germline V CDR1 and CDR2: SQVTM, ANQGSEA. This CDR3 spans 13 amino acids. Trimming stripped 3 bases from V and 0 bases from J, with 9 bases between. This chain's CDR3 is CSVDGSSSYEQYF. The CDR3 region has the DNA TGCAGCGTTGATGGCTCAAGCTCCTACGAGCAGTACTTC.

This rearrangement joins TRBV10-2 to TRBJ1-2; TRBD1 agrees at 10 bases. Germline values: CDR1 WSHSY, CDR2 SAAADI. The CDR3 is 15 residues long. The V segment lost 0 bases and the J segment 8 bases; nucleotides outside the gene matches: 6. Here the CDR3 DNA reads TGCGCCAGCAGTGAGTCTCGGGGGACAGGGGACGGCTACACCTTC. Amino acid sequence: CASSESRGTGDGYTF.

The chain links TRBV9 to TRBJ2-4; no clear D. The ends were cut back, 0 bases at V and 1 base at J, with 8 bases in the middle. The CDR3 loop spans 15 amino acids. Per germline, CDR1 SGDLS and CDR2 YYNGEE. The CDR3 coding sequence is TGTGCCAGCAGCGTAGGCAGGTCGGCCAAAAACATTCAGTACTTC. It specifies CASSVGRSAKNIQYF.

The chain has TRBV19 and TRBJ1-1, with D unresolved. The length of the CDR3 is 13 residues. Trimming left V 1 base short and J 7 bases short, with 10 bases between. Germline assignment: CDR1 LNHDA and CDR2 SQIVND (reference sequence). In nucleotides, the CDR3 is TGTGCCAGTAGTATAGTAGGGATTAGTGAAGCTTTCTTT. Amino acids: CASSIVGISEAFF.

The chain uses TRBV20-1 and TRBJ2-1; no reliable D call. Germline V CDR1 and CDR2: DFQATT, SNEGSKA (reference sequence). V was trimmed by 7 bases and J by 5 bases, leaving 9 bases between them. The CDR3 consists of 11 residues. The CDR3 coding sequence is TGCAGTGGCAAGGAGCACAATGAGCAGTTCTTC. It encodes CSGKEHNEQFF.

The V and J genes are TRBV13 and TRBJ2-7, with 7 bases lining up with TRBD1. This CDR3 region has 16 residues. CDR1 and CDR2 (germline): PRHDT, FYEKMQ (reference sequence). J lost 3 bases, V lost 5 bases, and 13 bases had no gene match. CDR3: CASSPWTGSVDYEQYF. The CDR3 bases are TGTGCCAGCAGCCCGTGGACAGGCTCGGTGGACTACGAGCAGTACTTC.